This T cell receptor (beta chain) was observed in a study of shared clonotypes between healthy human individuals. As for the study in general: CD4 naive cells filled three plates per donor, CD4 memory three, CD8 naive two and CD8 memory one.

This clone was recorded once. Trimming stripped 9 bases from V and 7 bases from J, with 12 bases between. This CDR3 region has 12 residues. Germline V lookup: CDR1 MNHNY, CDR2 SVGAGI (reference sequence). Each cell subset's genomic DNA was divided evenly among several immunoSEQ plates. In the original processing: As immunoSEQ supplied junction-only sequences (without quality scores), filtering differed. The data were produced by immunoSEQ multiplex PCR, yet TCRdb's version contains in-frame clones alone and is incomplete. That table furnishes V, J and clone size, whereas the DNA furnished D and trimming. The data show about 180,000 clones, with 90% to 95% seen just once and around 0.067% held by the top ten.

The sample comprised naive CD4+ T cells sorted from blood. The subset: CD45RA+ positively selected. This receptor was taken from a woman under 40 in good health. The chain combines TRBV6-6 with TRBJ2-2; no definite D call. CDR3 nucleotides: TGTGCCAGGGAGACGAGAAACGGGGAGCTGTTTTTT. Translation: CARETRNGELFF.